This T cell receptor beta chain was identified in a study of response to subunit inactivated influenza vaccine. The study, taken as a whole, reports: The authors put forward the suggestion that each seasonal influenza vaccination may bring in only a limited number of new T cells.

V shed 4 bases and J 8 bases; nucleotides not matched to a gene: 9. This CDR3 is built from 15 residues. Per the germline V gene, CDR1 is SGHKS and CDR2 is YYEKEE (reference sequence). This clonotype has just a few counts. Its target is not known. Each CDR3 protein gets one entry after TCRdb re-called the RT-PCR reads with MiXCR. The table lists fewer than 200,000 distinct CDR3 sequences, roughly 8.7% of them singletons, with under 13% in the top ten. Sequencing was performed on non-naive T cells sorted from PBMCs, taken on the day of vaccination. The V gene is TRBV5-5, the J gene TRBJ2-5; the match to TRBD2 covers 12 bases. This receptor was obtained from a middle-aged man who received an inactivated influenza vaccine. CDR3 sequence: CASSPRTSGEITQYF. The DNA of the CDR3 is TGTGCCAGCAGCCCAAGGACTAGCGGGGAGATCACCCAGTACTTC.